This T cell receptor beta chain was identified during a study of CD8+CD57+ T cells in acquired aplastic anemia. This clonotype was seen at least ten times. Whoever was chosen for sequencing had shown CD8+CD57+ cell expansion by flow cytometry. The blood sampling took place in patients who had so far received no therapy. The CDR3 extends over 13 amino acids. Trimming stripped 7 bases from V and 1 base from J, with 10 bases between. CDR1 SGHVS and CDR2 FQNEAQ come from the germline V gene. Genomic DNA acted as the template from which TCR beta VDJ combination and CDR3 sequence profiling were carried out. MiXCR, applied by TCRdb to the reads, yields one record per CDR3 protein. This table holds approximately 180,000 distinct CDR3 sequences, roughly 63% found once.

The sequencing input was sorted CD4+, CD8+, or CD8+CD57+ T cells (not recorded which) from PBMCs. The origin of this receptor is a human donor with aplastic anemia. The V gene is TRBV7-8, the J gene TRBJ1-2; a possible D gene is TRBD1 (6 bases). CDR3 nucleotide sequence: TGTGCCAGCATGGGACACCATAACTATGGCTACACCTTC. Translated, it gives CASMGHHNYGYTF.